Below are 16 T cell receptor beta chains sequenced from a single sample in a study of T cell changes during pregnancy in multiple sclerosis. Profiling relied on immunoSEQ multiplex PCR, and the TCRdb table lists in-frame clones only, not all of them. Of approximately 51,000 clones in the sample, under 95% were seen once. This specimen consisted of CD4+ T cells from peripheral blood mononuclear cells, obtained in the second trimester of pregnancy. The source is a female donor with multiple sclerosis, enrolled in a pregnancy study.

The chain links TRBV7-2 to TRBJ1-1; the match to TRBD1 covers 8 bases. This CDR3 has 14 residues. Trimming cost V 3 bases and J 2 bases; bases outside gene matches: 2. In germline, CDR1 is SGHTA, CDR2 FQGNSA. CDR3 in amino acids: CASSFQGANTEAFF. The CDR3 coding sequence is TGTGCCAGCAGCTTCCAGGGGGCTAACACTGAAGCTTTCTTT.

The chain employs TRBV11-3 and TRBJ2-3; the D gene is possibly TRBD2 (6 bases). Trimming took off 1 base at V and 4 bases at J, with 9 bases between the two ends. This CDR3 spans 14 amino acids. CDR1 is SGHNT and CDR2 is YENEEA in the germline V gene. The CDR3 loop is CASSLVAGSDTQYF. In DNA, the CDR3 is TGTGCCAGCAGCTTAGTTGCGGGGTCAGATACGCAGTATTTT.

The count of this clone is one. The chain recombines TRBV5-6 with TRBJ1-4; 8 bases align to TRBD1. The V segment lost 1 base and the J segment 7 bases; nucleotides outside the gene matches: 12. CDR1 is SGHDT, CDR2 YYEEEE, per germline. The CDR3 has 17 residues. The CDR3 DNA follows: TGTGCCAGCAGCTTGTACTCGGGTGCAGGGACAGGTGAAAAACTGTTTTTT. Translating it yields CASSLYSGAGTGEKLFF.

The rearrangement links TRBV5-4 to TRBJ1-1, with 7 bases identical to TRBD1. The CDR3 has 14 amino acids. Germline lookup yields CDR1 SGHNT and CDR2 YYREEE (reference sequence). The V segment lost 4 bases and the J segment 7 bases; nucleotides outside the gene matches: 10. The CDR3 spells CASSDRRGEFEAFF. The CDR3 DNA follows: TGTGCCAGCAGCGACCGCAGGGGGGAGTTTGAAGCTTTCTTT.

This chain joins TRBV27 and TRBJ2-7; 8 positions agree with TRBD1. The CDR3 has 15 residues. V lost 6 bases, J lost 2 bases, and 9 bases stayed unmatched. The V gene's germline CDR1 is MNHEY and CDR2 SMNVEV (reference sequence). CDR3 in DNA: TGTGCCAGCAGGTTCCAGGGGGCTCTAGCCTACGAGCAGTACTTC. It codes for CASRFQGALAYEQYF.

The rearrangement joins TRBV13 to TRBJ1-3; TRBD1 aligns across 8 bases. Germline lookup yields CDR1 PRHDT and CDR2 FYEKMQ (reference sequence). V trimming: 3 bases; J trimming: 2 bases; junction bases outside the gene matches: 0. This CDR3 comprises 14 residues. Here the CDR3 DNA reads TGTGCCAGCAGCTTGACAGGGGCTGGAAACACCATATATTTT. As protein: CASSLTGAGNTIYF.

Turning to this clone: An end of the junction does not agree with germline; a read error may underlie this. This sequence joins TRBV11-2 and TRBJ2-1, with D possibly being TRBD1 (6 bases). The CDR3 loop spans 12 amino acids. Germline V gene lookup returns CDR1 SGHAT and CDR2 FQNNGV. The CDR3 protein is CASTLNRAEQFF. As DNA, the CDR3 is TGTGCCAGCACCTTAAACAGGGCTGAGCAGTTCTTC. The whole variable domain, filled in from reference TRBV11-2 and TRBJ2-1, reads EAGVAQSPRYKIIEKRQSVAFWCNPISGHATLYWYQQILGQGPKLLIQFQNNGVVDDSQLPKDRFSAERLKGVDSTLKIQPAKLEDSAVYLCASTLNRAEQFFGPGTRLTVL.

This CDR3 is CASRGGAMEQYF. The DNA of the CDR3 is TGTGCCAGCAGGGGCGGGGCGATGGAGCAGTACTTC. V and J are TRBV6-5 and TRBJ2-7; possibly TRBD2 for D (6 bases). Germline V gives CDR1 MNHEY, CDR2 SVGAGI. The CDR3 covers 12 residues. V was pared by 6 bases and J by 7 bases, with 13 bases between.

This chain uses TRBV12-5 with TRBJ1-5; D might be TRBD1 (5 bases). The CDR3 spans 16 residues. The V end was cut by 2 bases, the J end by 3 bases, with 14 bases between. Germline V gene lookup returns CDR1 LGHNT and CDR2 FRNRAP. This CDR3 is CASGLIINRFNQPQHF. The DNA for the CDR3 is TGTGCTAGTGGTTTGATAATCAACAGGTTCAATCAGCCCCAGCATTTT.

The V gene is TRBV5-4, the J gene TRBJ2-7; 11 bases match TRBD1. Trimming removed 4 bases from V and 3 bases from J; junction bases left unmatched: 3. This CDR3 is 14 amino acids long. Germline CDR1 SGHNT, CDR2 YYREEE (reference sequence). In DNA form, the CDR3 reads TGTGCCAGCAGCGGGGGGACAGGGGGCTACGAGCAGTACTTC. This sequence encodes CASSGGTGGYEQYF.

V is TRBV5-8 and J is TRBJ2-7; 8 bases map to TRBD1. This CDR3 contains 14 residues. Germline assignment: CDR1 SGHTS and CDR2 YDEGEE. Trimming took 0 bases from V and 5 from J; bases not matched to a gene: 4. The CDR3 loop is CASSLGTGFNEQYF. The CDR3 DNA reads TGTGCCAGCAGCTTGGGGACAGGGTTCAACGAGCAGTACTTC.

This chain connects TRBV4-1 to TRBJ2-3; D not certain. V lost 4 bases, J lost 2 bases, and 7 bases lay in between. Germline CDR1 reads MGHRA; CDR2 reads YSYEKL. The CDR3 runs to 13 residues. The CDR3 coding sequence is TGCGCCAGCAGCCGCGGCCCCACAGATACGCAGTATTTT. Amino acid sequence: CASSRGPTDTQYF.

The rearrangement uses TRBV9 and TRBJ1-3, with TRBD1 matching over 8 bases. The V segment lost 0 bases and the J segment 0 bases; nucleotides outside the gene matches: 2. The CDR3 extends over 16 amino acids. Germline lookup yields CDR1 SGDLS and CDR2 YYNGEE. CDR3 nucleotides: TGTGCCAGCAGCGTAGGGACAGGGCCCTCTGGAAACACCATATATTTT. It codes for CASSVGTGPSGNTIYF.

The count of this clone is one. The J gene is TRBJ2-1, the V gene TRBV30, with no clear D. CDR1 GTSNPN and CDR2 SVGIG come from the germline V gene (reference sequence). CDR3 length: 11 amino acids. V gave up 3 bases and J gave up 7 bases, with 7 bases separating them. The CDR3 nucleotides read TGTGCCTGGAGAGTAGAAAATGAGCAGTTCTTC. This codes for CAWRVENEQFF.

This chain uses TRBV10-3 with TRBJ2-3; 7 positions agree with TRBD2. Germline-derived CDR1 and CDR2 are ENHRY and SYGVKD. Trimming took 3 bases from V and 0 from J; bases not matched to a gene: 9. The CDR3 spans 17 residues. CDR3 nucleotide sequence: TGTGCCATCAGTGAACCCGTAGCGGGTGGAAGCACAGATACGCAGTATTTT. Amino acids: CAISEPVAGGSTDTQYF.

The genes are TRBV7-3 and TRBJ1-4; 9 bases align to TRBD1. This CDR3 comprises 16 residues. The germline V gene has CDR1 SGHTA and CDR2 FQGTGA. Unmatched junction bases numbered 4, after V lost 0 bases and J lost 5 bases. CDR3 region: CASSLTPGQGNEKLFF. CDR3 coding DNA: TGTGCCAGCAGCTTAACGCCGGGACAGGGAAATGAAAAACTGTTTTTT.